This T cell receptor beta chain is drawn from a study of Graves' ophthalmopathy and Graves' hyperthyroidism. Researchers took RNA transcripts and amplified TCR beta CDR3 regions from them. First-round RT-PCR with HTBI primers preceded a second-round multiplex PCR. TCRdb re-analysed the multiplex PCR reads in MiXCR, keeping a single row per CDR3 protein. Found here are about 370,000 distinct CDR3 sequences, about a sixth of them singletons; the top ten hold around 1.5%. CDR3 length: 12 amino acids. The germline gives CDR1 SGHTA, CDR2 FQGTGA. Between the trimmed V and J ends, which lost 6 bases and 3 bases, there was a span of 9 bases.

The receptor's source is a woman aged 18-29 years with Graves' ophthalmopathy. The V call is TRBV7-3, the J call TRBJ2-7; D not certain. Sequenced sample: peripheral blood. The CDR3 region is CASSPTHYEQYF. In DNA form, the CDR3 reads TGTGCCAGCAGTCCGACCCACTACGAGCAGTACTTC.